This T cell receptor (beta chain) was sequenced for a study of CD8+CD57+ T cells in acquired aplastic anemia. TCR beta VDJ and CDR3 profiles were obtained from a genomic DNA template. One entry per CDR3 protein, called by TCRdb with MiXCR from the reads. Among about 160,000 distinct CDR3 sequences, around 45% were seen once, and the ten largest hold 1.1%. Sequencing was carried out using sorted CD4+, CD8+, or CD8+CD57+ T cells (not recorded which) from PBMCs. The sequence was obtained from a human donor in good health.

CDR3 residues: CASSAGDRGSPLHF. The CDR3 coding sequence is TGTGCCAGCAGTGCGGGGGACAGGGGGTCACCCCTCCACTTT. The genes are TRBV12-3 or TRBV12-4 and TRBJ1-6; 11 nucleotides align to TRBD1. V gave up 5 bases and J gave up 10 bases; unmatched junction bases: 4. CDR3 length: 14 amino acids.